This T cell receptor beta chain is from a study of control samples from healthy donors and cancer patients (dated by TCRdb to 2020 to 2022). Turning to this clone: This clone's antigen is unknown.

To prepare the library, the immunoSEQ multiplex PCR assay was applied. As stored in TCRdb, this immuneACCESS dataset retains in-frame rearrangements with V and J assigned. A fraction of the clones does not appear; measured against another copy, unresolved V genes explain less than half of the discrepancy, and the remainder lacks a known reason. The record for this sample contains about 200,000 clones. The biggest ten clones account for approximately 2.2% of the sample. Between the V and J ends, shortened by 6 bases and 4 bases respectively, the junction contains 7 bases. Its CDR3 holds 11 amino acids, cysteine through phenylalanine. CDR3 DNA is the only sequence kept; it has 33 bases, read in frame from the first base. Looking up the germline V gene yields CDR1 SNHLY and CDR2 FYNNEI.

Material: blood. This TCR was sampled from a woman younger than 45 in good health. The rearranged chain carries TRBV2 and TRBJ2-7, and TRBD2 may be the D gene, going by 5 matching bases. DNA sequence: TGTGCCAGCAGCCGGGAATACGAGCAGTACTTC. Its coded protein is CASSREYEQYF.